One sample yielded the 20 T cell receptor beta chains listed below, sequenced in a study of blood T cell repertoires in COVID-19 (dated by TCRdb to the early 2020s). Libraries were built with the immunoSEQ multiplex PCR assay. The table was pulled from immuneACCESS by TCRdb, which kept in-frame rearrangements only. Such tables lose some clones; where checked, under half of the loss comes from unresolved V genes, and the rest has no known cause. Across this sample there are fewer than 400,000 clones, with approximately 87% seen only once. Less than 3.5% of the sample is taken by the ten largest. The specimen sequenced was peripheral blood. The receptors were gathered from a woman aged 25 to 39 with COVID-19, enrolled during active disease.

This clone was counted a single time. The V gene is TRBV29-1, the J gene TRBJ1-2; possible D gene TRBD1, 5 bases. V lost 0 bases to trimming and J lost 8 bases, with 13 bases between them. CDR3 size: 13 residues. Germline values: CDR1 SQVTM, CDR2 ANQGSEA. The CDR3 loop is CSVEDLPGEGYTF. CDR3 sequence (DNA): TGCAGCGTTGAAGATCTTCCGGGGGAAGGCTACACCTTC.

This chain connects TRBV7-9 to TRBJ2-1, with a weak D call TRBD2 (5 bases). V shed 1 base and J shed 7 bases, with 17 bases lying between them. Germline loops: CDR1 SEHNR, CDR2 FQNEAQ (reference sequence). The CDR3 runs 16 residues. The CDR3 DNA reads TGTGCCAGCAGCTTAGACCCCGGGGTTCGGCGGAATGAGCAGTTCTTC. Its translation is CASSLDPGVRRNEQFF.

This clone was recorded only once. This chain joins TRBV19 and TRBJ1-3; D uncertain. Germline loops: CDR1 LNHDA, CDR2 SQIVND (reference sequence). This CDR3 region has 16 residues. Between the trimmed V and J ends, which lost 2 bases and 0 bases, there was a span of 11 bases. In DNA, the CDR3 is TGTGCCAGTAGTATAATCACGAGGAGCTCTGGAAACACCATATATTTT. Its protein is CASSIITRSSGNTIYF.

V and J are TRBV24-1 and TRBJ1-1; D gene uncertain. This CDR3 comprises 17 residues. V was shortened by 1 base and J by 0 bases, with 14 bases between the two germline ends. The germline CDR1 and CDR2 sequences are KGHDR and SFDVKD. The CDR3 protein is CATSDFGQEDLNTEAFF. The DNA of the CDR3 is TGTGCCACCAGTGATTTCGGCCAGGAAGATCTGAACACTGAAGCTTTCTTT.

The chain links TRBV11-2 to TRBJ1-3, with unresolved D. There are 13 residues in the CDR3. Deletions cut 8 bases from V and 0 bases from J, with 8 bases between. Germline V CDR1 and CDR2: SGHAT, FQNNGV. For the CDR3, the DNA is TGTGCCAGCGGGCCTGTCTCTGGAAACACCATATATTTT. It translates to CASGPVSGNTIYF.

CDR3 protein: CASSSQGVSGGRLNTEAFF. CDR3 sequence (DNA): TGTGCCAGTAGTTCACAAGGGGTCTCAGGGGGCCGATTGAACACTGAAGCTTTCTTT. V is TRBV19 and J is TRBJ1-1, with 8 bases fitting TRBD1. Germline V gene lookup returns CDR1 LNHDA and CDR2 SQIVND (reference sequence). The CDR3 consists of 19 residues. V was pared by 5 bases and J by 0 bases, with 17 bases of the junction left unmatched. Based on the CDR3 plus reference TRBV19 and TRBJ1-1, the full variable domain is DGGITQSPKYLFRKEGQNVTLSCEQNLNHDAMYWYRQDPGQGLRLIYYSQIVNDFQKGDIAEGYSVSREKKESFPLTVTSAQKNPTAFYLCASSSQGVSGGRLNTEAFFGQGTRLTVV.

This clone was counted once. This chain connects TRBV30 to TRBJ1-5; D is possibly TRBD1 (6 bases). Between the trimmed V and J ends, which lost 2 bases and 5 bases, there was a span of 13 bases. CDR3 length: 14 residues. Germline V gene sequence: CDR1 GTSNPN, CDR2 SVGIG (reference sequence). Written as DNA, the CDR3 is TGTGCCTGGAGTCCACAGGGACGGGATCAGCCCCAGCATTTT. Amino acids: CAWSPQGRDQPQHF.

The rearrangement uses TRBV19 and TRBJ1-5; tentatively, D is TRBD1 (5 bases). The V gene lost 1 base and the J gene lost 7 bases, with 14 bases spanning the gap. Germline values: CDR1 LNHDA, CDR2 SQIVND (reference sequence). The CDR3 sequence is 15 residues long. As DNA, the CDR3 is TGTGCCAGTAGTATAGGCGGGACCGACGGCCAGCCCCAGCATTTT. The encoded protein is CASSIGGTDGQPQHF.

The CDR3 DNA reads as TGTGCCAGCAGTTTCTCATTATGGGACAGCACCCAGAATGAAAAACTGTTTTTT. Encoded protein: CASSFSLWDSTQNEKLFF. This chain links TRBV28 with TRBJ1-4; TRBD1 agrees at 7 bases. The V segment lost 3 bases and the J segment 5 bases; nucleotides outside the gene matches: 15. Germline CDR1 is MDHEN and CDR2 is SYDVKM. There are 18 residues in the CDR3.

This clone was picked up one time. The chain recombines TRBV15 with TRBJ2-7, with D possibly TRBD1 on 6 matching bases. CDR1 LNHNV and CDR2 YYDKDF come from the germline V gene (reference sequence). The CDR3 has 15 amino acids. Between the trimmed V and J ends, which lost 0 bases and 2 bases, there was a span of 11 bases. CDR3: CATSRDRTGTYEQYF. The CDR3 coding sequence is TGTGCCACCAGCAGAGATCGAACAGGGACCTACGAGCAGTACTTC.

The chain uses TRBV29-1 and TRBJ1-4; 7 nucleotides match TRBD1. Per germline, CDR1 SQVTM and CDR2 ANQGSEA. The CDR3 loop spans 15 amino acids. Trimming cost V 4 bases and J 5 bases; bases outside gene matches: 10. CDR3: CSVGLNGTDNEKLFF. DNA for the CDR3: TGCAGCGTTGGATTGAACGGGACAGACAATGAAAAACTGTTTTTT.

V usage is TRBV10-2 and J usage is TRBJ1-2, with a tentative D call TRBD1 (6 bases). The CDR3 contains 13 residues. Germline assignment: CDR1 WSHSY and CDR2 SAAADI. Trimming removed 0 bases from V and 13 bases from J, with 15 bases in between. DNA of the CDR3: TGCGCCAGCAGTGAGTCGGGGGCCACATCGGGCACCTTC. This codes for CASSESGATSGTF.

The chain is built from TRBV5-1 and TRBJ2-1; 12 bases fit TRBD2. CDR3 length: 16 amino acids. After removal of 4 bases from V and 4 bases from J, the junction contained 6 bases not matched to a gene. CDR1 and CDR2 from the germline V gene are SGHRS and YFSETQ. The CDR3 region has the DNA TGCGCCAGCAGCCGTTTGACTAGCGGGAGTTACAATGAGCAGTTCTTC. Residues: CASSRLTSGSYNEQFF. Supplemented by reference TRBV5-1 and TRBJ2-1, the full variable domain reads KAGVTQTPRYLIKTRGQQVTLSCSPISGHRSVSWYQQTPGQGLQFLFEYFSETQRNKGNFPGRFSGRQFSNSRSEMNVSTLELGDSALYLCASSRLTSGSYNEQFFGPGTRLTVL.

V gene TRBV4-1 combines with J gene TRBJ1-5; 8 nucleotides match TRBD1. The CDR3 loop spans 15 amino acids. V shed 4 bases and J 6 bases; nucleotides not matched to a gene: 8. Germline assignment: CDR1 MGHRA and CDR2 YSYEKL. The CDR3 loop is CASSPRQGAFQPQHF. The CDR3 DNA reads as TGCGCCAGCAGCCCCCGTCAGGGGGCCTTTCAGCCCCAGCATTTT.

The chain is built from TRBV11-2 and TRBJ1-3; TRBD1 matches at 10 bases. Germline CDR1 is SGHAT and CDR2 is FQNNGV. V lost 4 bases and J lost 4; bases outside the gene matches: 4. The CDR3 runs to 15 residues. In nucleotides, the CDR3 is TGTGCCAGCAGCTCAGGACAGGGGGACGGAAACACCATATATTTT. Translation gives CASSSGQGDGNTIYF. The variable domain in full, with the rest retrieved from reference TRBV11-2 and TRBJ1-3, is EAGVAQSPRYKIIEKRQSVAFWCNPISGHATLYWYQQILGQGPKLLIQFQNNGVVDDSQLPKDRFSAERLKGVDSTLKIQPAKLEDSAVYLCASSSGQGDGNTIYFGEGSWLTVV.

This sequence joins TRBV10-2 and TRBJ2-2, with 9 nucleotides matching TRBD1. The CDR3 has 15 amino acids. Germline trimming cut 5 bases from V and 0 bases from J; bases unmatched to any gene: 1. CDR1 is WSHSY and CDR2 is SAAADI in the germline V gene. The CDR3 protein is CASSRDRANTGELFF. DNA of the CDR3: TGCGCCAGCAGTAGGGACAGGGCGAACACCGGGGAGCTGTTTTTT.

DNA for the CDR3: TGTGCCAGCTCGGAACAGGTTAATCAGCCCCAGCATTTT. Protein product: CASSEQVNQPQHF. The rearrangement joins TRBV19 to TRBJ1-5, with TRBD1 as a possible D gene (5 bases). The CDR3 consists of 13 residues. The germline V gene encodes CDR1 LNHDA and CDR2 SQIVND (reference sequence). Trimming stripped 9 bases from V and 4 bases from J, with 13 bases between.

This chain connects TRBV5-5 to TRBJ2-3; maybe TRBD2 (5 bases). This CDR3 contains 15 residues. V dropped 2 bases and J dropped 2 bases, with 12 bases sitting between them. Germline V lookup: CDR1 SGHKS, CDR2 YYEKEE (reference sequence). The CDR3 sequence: CASSLSSQTTDTQYF. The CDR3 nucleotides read TGTGCCAGCAGCTTATCTAGCCAAACCACAGATACGCAGTATTTT.

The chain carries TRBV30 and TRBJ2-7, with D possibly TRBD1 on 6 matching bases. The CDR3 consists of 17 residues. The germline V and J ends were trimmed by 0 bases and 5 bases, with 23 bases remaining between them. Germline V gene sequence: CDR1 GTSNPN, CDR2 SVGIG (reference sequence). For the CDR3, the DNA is TGTGCCTGGAGTGTCAACAGGGTACTACGTGTTAACGACGAGCAGTACTTC. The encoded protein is CAWSVNRVLRVNDEQYF.

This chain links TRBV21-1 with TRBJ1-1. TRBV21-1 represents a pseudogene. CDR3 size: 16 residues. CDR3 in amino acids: CASTGGKGGMNTEAFF. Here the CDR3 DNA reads TGTGCCAGCACGGGCGGGAAAGGAGGGATGAACACTGAAGCTTTCTTT.